One sample yielded the 16 T cell receptor beta chains listed below, sequenced in a study of blood T cells in healthy people across ages. The use of a sample-barcoded 5' primer and a J-beta primer mix characterized a second PCR of roughly 7 to 11 cycles. TCRdb re-called the 5' RACE reads with MiXCR, one entry per CDR3 protein. The sample lists 790,000 or so distinct CDR3 sequences, just over 55% occurring once. Sequencing was carried out using blood. Receptors were obtained from a man aged 35-49 years in good health.

The chain recombines TRBV13 with TRBJ2-7, with no clear D. In germline, CDR1 is PRHDT, CDR2 FYEKMQ (reference sequence). Trimming took 3 bases from V and 5 from J, leaving 14 bases between them. This CDR3 is built from 14 residues. As DNA, the CDR3 is TGTGCCAGCAGCTTTAGTCTAGAAAGGCACGAGCAGTACTTC. This sequence encodes CASSFSLERHEQYF.

The V call is TRBV7-6, the J call TRBJ2-1; the D gene is possibly TRBD2 (6 bases). The germline V gene has CDR1 SGHVS and CDR2 FNYEAQ. This CDR3 contains 16 residues. The V end lost 3 bases, the J end lost 3 bases, and 15 bases lay between the germline ends. The CDR3 region has the DNA TGTGCCAGCAGCTTGGGTAGCGGCTTCTACTACAATGAGCAGTTCTTC. The encoded protein is CASSLGSGFYYNEQFF.

This clonotype was found a few times. The gene calls are TRBV20-1 and TRBJ1-2; a possible D gene is TRBD1 (5 bases). The V and J ends lost 6 bases and 0 bases respectively, with 14 bases between them. This CDR3 contains 14 residues. Germline CDR1 DFQATT, CDR2 SNEGSKA (reference sequence). Here the CDR3 DNA reads TGCAGTGCGGGAAACCAGGGAACTAACTATGGCTACACCTTC. It codes for CSAGNQGTNYGYTF.

The rearrangement links TRBV7-6 to TRBJ2-5, with 9 bases aligning to TRBD2. Germline CDR1 is SGHVS and CDR2 is FNYEAQ. Trimming removed 5 bases from V and 4 bases from J; junction bases left unmatched: 5. The CDR3 length is 14 residues. As DNA, the CDR3 is TGTGCCAGCAGCCTGCAAGCGGGGGGAGAGACCCAGTACTTC. Protein sequence: CASSLQAGGETQYF.

The chain couples TRBV20-1 to TRBJ2-1; D may be TRBD2 (6 bases). CDR3 length equals 13 residues. Germline CDR1 and CDR2: DFQATT and SNEGSKA (reference sequence). The CDR3 loop is CNAPERAYNEQFF. Written as DNA, the CDR3 is TGCAATGCCCCGGAGCGGGCCTACAATGAGCAGTTCTTC.

This chain joins TRBV4-1 and TRBJ2-3, with D unclear. Germline assignment: CDR1 MGHRA and CDR2 YSYEKL. The CDR3 contains 13 residues. Deletions cut 0 bases from V and 6 bases from J, with 7 bases between. CDR3 coding DNA: TGCGCCAGCAGCCAAGATAAAGTTGATACGCAGTATTTT. Translated: CASSQDKVDTQYF.

The V and J genes are TRBV27 and TRBJ2-4; 9 nucleotides agree with TRBD2. The end of the DNA aligns better with TRBJ2-7, so the J call may be wrong. The germline CDR1 and CDR2 sequences are MNHEY and SMNVEV (reference sequence). The CDR3 extends over 14 amino acids. CDR3 loop: CASRVTSGTYEQYF. DNA for the CDR3: TGTGCCAGCAGGGTGACTAGCGGAACCTACGAGCAGTACTTC.

This clonotype has a handful of counts. The rearrangement joins TRBV5-1 to TRBJ2-3; TRBD2 matches 7 bases. The germline V gene encodes CDR1 SGHRS and CDR2 YFSETQ. V dropped 9 bases and J dropped 5; count of bases not matched to a gene: 6. This CDR3 region has 12 residues. For the CDR3, the DNA is TGCGCCATGCCGACTAGCCGAGATACGCAGTATTTT. It is translated as CAMPTSRDTQYF.

This rearrangement joins TRBV28 to TRBJ2-7; tentatively, D is TRBD1 (7 bases). Between the trimmed V and J ends, which lost 9 bases and 5 bases, there was a span of 20 bases. This CDR3 contains 14 residues. Per the germline V gene, CDR1 is MDHEN and CDR2 is SYDVKM. CDR3 sequence: CASLAGGTDHEQYF. CDR3 in DNA: TGTGCCAGTCTGGCCGGAGGGACAGATCACGAGCAGTACTTC.

The rearrangement uses TRBV3-1 and TRBJ2-4; 7 bases agree with TRBD1. The CDR3 sequence is 15 residues long. V lost 0 bases to trimming and J lost 4 bases; unmatched junction nucleotides: 3. Per germline, CDR1 LGHDT and CDR2 YNNKEL (reference sequence). CDR3 nucleotide sequence: TGTGCCAGCAGCCAAGACATGGACAGGAAAAACATTCAGTACTTC. Translation gives CASSQDMDRKNIQYF.

Only a few counts were recorded for this clonotype. The chain uses TRBV7-2 and TRBJ2-7; D is uncertain. Germline-derived CDR1 and CDR2 are SGHTA and FQGNSA. V was shortened by 4 bases and J by 0 bases, with 16 bases between the two germline ends. CDR3 length: 16 residues. CDR3 amino acids: CASSSAPFPSSYEQYF. For the CDR3, the DNA is TGTGCCAGCAGCTCGGCCCCCTTCCCCTCCTCCTACGAGCAGTACTTC.

V is TRBV10-3 and J is TRBJ2-7; 8 bases align to TRBD2. The CDR3 covers 16 residues. V lost 0 bases to trimming and J lost 2 bases; unmatched junction nucleotides: 6. Germline-derived CDR1 and CDR2 are ENHRY and SYGVKD. The CDR3 sequence is CAISESGSGTPYEQYF. The CDR3 nucleotides are TGTGCCATCAGTGAGTCGGGTAGCGGGACCCCCTACGAGCAGTACTTC.

This clonotype has a single count. The chain couples TRBV6-6 to TRBJ2-5, with D unclear. The CDR3 is made up of 15 amino acids. The V end was cut by 6 bases, the J end by 2 bases, with 16 bases between. Germline-derived CDR1 and CDR2 are MNHNY and SVGAGI (reference sequence). The CDR3 is CASSSTPDPQETQYF. CDR3 in DNA: TGTGCCAGCAGCTCGACTCCGGACCCTCAAGAGACCCAGTACTTC.

This clonotype was picked up a small number of times. The chain has TRBV6-2 or TRBV6-3 and TRBJ2-1; 8 positions agree with TRBD2. CDR3 length: 17 amino acids. The germline gives CDR1 MNHEY, CDR2 SVGEGT. The V gene end was trimmed by 5 bases and the J gene end by 5 bases; junction bases not matched to a gene: 14. The CDR3 DNA reads as TGTGCCAGCAGTGCGATGACTAGCGCGTTCGGAAACAATGAGCAGTTCTTC. Translated, it gives CASSAMTSAFGNNEQFF.

This clonotype has only a few counts. The V gene is TRBV10-3, the J gene TRBJ2-1; TRBD2 matches at 8 bases. J was trimmed by 0 bases and V by 8 bases; bases with no gene match: 3. Germline loops: CDR1 ENHRY, CDR2 SYGVKD. CDR3 length equals 14 residues. Written as DNA, the CDR3 is TGTGCCATCCGCGGGGGGAGCTCCTACAATGAGCAGTTCTTC. Translated: CAIRGGSSYNEQFF.

A few counts support this clonotype. This rearrangement joins TRBV15 to TRBJ2-5; D gene unclear. CDR3 size: 15 residues. The germline V gene encodes CDR1 LNHNV and CDR2 YYDKDF (reference sequence). V lost 1 base, J lost 0 bases, and 9 bases lay in between. In DNA form, the CDR3 reads TGTGCCACCAGCAGAGCCAAACAGAACCAAGAGACCCAGTACTTC. Encoded protein: CATSRAKQNQETQYF.